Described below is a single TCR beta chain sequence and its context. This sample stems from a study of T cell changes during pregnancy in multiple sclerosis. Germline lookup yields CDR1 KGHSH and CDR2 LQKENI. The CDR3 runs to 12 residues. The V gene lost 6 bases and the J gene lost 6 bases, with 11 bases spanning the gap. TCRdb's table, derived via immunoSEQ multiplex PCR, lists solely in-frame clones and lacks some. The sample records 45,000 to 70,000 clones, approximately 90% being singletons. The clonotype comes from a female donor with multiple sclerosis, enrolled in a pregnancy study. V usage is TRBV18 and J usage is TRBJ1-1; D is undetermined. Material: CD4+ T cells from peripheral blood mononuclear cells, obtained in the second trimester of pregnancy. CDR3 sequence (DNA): TGTGCCAGCTCGCCGCAAGAGGCTGAAGCTTTCTTT. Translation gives CASSPQEAEAFF. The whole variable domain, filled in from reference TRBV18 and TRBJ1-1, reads NAGVMQNPRHLVRRRGQEARLRCSPMKGHSHVYWYRQLPEEGLKFMVYLQKENIIDESGMPKERFSAEFPKEGPSILRIQQVVRGDSAAYFCASSPQEAEAFFGQGTRLTVV.